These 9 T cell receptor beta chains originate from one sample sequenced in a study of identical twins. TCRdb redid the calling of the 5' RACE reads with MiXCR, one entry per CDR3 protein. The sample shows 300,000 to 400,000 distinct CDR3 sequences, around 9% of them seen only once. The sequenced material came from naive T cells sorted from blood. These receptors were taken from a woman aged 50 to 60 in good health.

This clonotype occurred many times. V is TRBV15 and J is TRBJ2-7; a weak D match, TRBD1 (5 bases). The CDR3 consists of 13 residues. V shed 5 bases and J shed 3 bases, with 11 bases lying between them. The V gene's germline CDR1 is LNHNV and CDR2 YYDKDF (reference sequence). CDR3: CATSPDSYYEQYV. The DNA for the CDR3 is TGTGCCACCAGCCCAGACAGTTACTACGAGCAGTACGTC.

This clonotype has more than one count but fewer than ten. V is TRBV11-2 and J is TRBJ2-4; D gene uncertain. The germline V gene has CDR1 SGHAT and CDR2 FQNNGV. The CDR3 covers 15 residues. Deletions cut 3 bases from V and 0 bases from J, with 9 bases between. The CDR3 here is CASSFRVSAKNIQYF. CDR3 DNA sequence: TGTGCCAGCAGCTTTCGGGTGTCAGCCAAAAACATTCAGTACTTC.

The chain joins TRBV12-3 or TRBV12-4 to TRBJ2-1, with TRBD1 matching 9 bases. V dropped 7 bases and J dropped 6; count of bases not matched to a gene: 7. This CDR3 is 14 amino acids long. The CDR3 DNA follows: TGTGCCAGCAAGAGTCCGGACAGGGGCAATGAGCAGTTCTTC. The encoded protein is CASKSPDRGNEQFF.

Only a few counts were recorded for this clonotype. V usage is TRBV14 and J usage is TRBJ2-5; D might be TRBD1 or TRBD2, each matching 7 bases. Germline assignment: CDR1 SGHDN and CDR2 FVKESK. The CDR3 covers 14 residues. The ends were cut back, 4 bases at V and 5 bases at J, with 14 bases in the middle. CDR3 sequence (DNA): TGTGCCAGCAGCCGAGCGGGACAGCTGGAGACCCAGTACTTC. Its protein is CASSRAGQLETQYF.

CDR3: CASSPYGASETQYF. The CDR3 coding sequence is TGTGCCAGCAGCCCCTATGGTGCGTCAGAGACCCAGTACTTC. The chain links TRBV7-8 to TRBJ2-5; D is undetermined. Germline V lookup: CDR1 SGHVS, CDR2 FQNEAQ. The CDR3 loop spans 14 amino acids. Trimming shortened V by 5 bases and J by 4 bases, and 14 bases separated the two germline ends.

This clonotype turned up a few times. DNA of the CDR3: TGCGCCAGCACGGGGTCGAATTCCTACGAGCAGTACTTC. As protein: CASTGSNSYEQYF. This sequence joins TRBV4-1 and TRBJ2-7; possibly TRBD2 for D (5 bases). Looked up from germline, CDR1 is MGHRA and CDR2 is YSYEKL. The V gene lost 7 bases and the J gene lost 1 base, with 11 bases spanning the gap. The CDR3 runs 13 residues.

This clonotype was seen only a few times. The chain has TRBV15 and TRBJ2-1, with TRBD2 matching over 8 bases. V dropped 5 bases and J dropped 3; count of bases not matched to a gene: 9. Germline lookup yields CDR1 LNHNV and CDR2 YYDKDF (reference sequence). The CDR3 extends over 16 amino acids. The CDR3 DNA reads TGTGCCACCAGCGGGAGCAGACTAGCGCACTACAATGAGCAGTTCTTC. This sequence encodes CATSGSRLAHYNEQFF. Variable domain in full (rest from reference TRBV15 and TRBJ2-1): DAMVIQNPRYQVTQFGKPVTLSCSQTLNHNVMYWYQQKSSQAPKLLFHYYDKDFNNEADTPDNFQSRRPNTSFCFLDIRSPGLGDTAMYLCATSGSRLAHYNEQFFGPGTRLTVL.

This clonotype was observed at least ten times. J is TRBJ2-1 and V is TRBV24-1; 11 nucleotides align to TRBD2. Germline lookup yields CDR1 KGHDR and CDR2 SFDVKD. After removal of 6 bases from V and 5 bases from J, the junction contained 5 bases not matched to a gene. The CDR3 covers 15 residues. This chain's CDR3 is CATSSGTSGNNEQFF. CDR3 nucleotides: TGTGCCACCAGTTCGGGGACTAGCGGCAACAATGAGCAGTTCTTC.

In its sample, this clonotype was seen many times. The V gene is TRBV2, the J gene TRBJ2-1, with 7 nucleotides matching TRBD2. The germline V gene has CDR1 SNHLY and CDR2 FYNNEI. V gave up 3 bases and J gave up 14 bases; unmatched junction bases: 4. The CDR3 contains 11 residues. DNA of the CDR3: TGTGCCAGCAGTGATATCCGGGAGGAGTTCTTC. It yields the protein CASSDIREEFF. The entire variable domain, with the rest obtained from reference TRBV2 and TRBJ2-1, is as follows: EPEVTQTPSHQVTQMGQEVILRCVPISNHLYFYWYRQILGQKVEFLVSFYNNEISEKSEIFDDQFSVERPDGSNFTLKIRSTKLEDSAMYFCASSDIREEFFGPGTRLTVL.